This T cell receptor beta chain was retrieved from a study of neoadjuvant anti-PD-1 for oral cavity cancer. Stage II-IVA oral cavity squamous cell carcinoma was new and untreated by systemic or radiation therapy. Cohort: HPV-negative, locally advanced oral cavity squamous cell carcinoma patients. The CDR3 sequence is 16 residues long. V lost 5 bases and J lost 0, with 13 bases in between. Germline V gene sequence: CDR1 MNHEY, CDR2 SMNVEV (reference sequence). TCRdb's copy holds only in-frame clones and misses some; the assay was immunoSEQ multiplex PCR. The table records some 14,000 clones, 70% of them present only once.

The chain links TRBV27 to TRBJ2-2; a weak D match, TRBD2 (5 bases). This clonotype was obtained from a person aged 40 to 85 with oral cavity squamous cell carcinoma. The source was PBMCs, collected before nivolumab (anti-PD-1) treatment. CDR3 region: CASSKLAPANTGELFF. CDR3 in DNA: TGTGCCAGCAGTAAGCTAGCACCCGCGAACACCGGGGAGCTGTTTTTT.